These 32 T cell receptor beta chains were sequenced from one sample in a study of T cell responses to AZD1222 COVID-19 vaccine. Assay: immunoSEQ multiplex PCR; the TCRdb copy retains only in-frame clones and omits some. This sample has tens of thousands of clones; about 92% occur once, and the top ten carry approximately 4.2%. Sequenced material: peripheral blood, taken on day 0 of AZD1222 vaccination. These receptors all come from an adult in good health.

The gene calls are TRBV10-2 and TRBJ2-7; D assignment may be TRBD1 or TRBD2 (5 bases each). Trimming removed 5 bases from V and 7 bases from J, with 12 bases in between. The CDR3 loop spans 12 amino acids. Germline CDR1 is WSHSY and CDR2 is SAAADI. The CDR3 DNA sequence: TGCGCCAGCAGTTTCGAGGGACCTGAGCAGTACTTC. As protein: CASSFEGPEQYF.

This sequence joins TRBV10-2 and TRBJ2-5; D is possibly TRBD2 (5 bases). V lost 3 bases, J lost 4 bases, and 9 bases lay in between. Germline V lookup: CDR1 WSHSY, CDR2 SAAADI. CDR3 length: 13 amino acids. CDR3 loop: CASSDGRGETQYF. The CDR3 DNA is TGCGCCAGCAGTGACGGACGGGGAGAGACCCAGTACTTC.

V is TRBV7-2 and J is TRBJ2-2; D gene ambiguous. The V gene lost 5 bases and the J gene lost 8 bases, with 9 bases spanning the gap. From germline, CDR1 is SGHTA and CDR2 FQGNSA. This CDR3 has 12 amino acids. The CDR3 region is CASSNPEGELFF. CDR3 in DNA: TGTGCCAGCAGCAACCCCGAGGGGGAGCTGTTTTTT.

The chain employs TRBV6-5 and TRBJ1-1, with TRBD1 identical over 8 bases. This CDR3 has 13 residues. Germline V gene data show CDR1 as MNHEY and CDR2 as SVGAGI. Losses at the gene ends were 8 bases for V and 3 bases for J; bases not matched to a gene: 5. The CDR3 loop reads CASSQGGDTEAFF. In nucleotides, the CDR3 is TGTGCCAGCTCACAGGGGGGGGACACTGAAGCTTTCTTT.

The rearrangement joins TRBV24-1 to TRBJ2-1; 9 bases agree with TRBD1. Unmatched junction bases numbered 8, after V lost 6 bases and J lost 3 bases. The germline V gene encodes CDR1 KGHDR and CDR2 SFDVKD. The CDR3 extends over 16 amino acids. CDR3 sequence reads: CATSQKGQGFYNEQFF. The CDR3 DNA follows: TGTGCCACCAGTCAGAAGGGACAGGGCTTCTACAATGAGCAGTTCTTC.

CDR3 amino acids: CASRLAGDGGEQFF. In nucleotides, the CDR3 is TGTGCCAGCAGACTAGCGGGAGATGGCGGCGAGCAGTTCTTC. The V call is TRBV2, the J call TRBJ2-1, with TRBD2 matching over 11 bases. This CDR3 is 14 amino acids long. CDR1 is SNHLY and CDR2 is FYNNEI in the germline V gene. The V and J ends lost 6 bases and 10 bases, in that order; junction bases with no gene match: 8.

V is TRBV6-5 and J is TRBJ1-4, with D unclear. The CDR3 has 12 amino acids. Trimming left V 6 bases short and J 11 bases short, with 13 bases between. In germline, CDR1 is MNHEY, CDR2 SVGAGI. DNA for the CDR3: TGTGCCAGCAGGGGCACCGGGGAGAAACTGTTTTTT. Its translation: CASRGTGEKLFF.

V and J are TRBV5-5 and TRBJ1-5, with a weak D call TRBD1 (5 bases). Germline CDR1 SGHKS, CDR2 YYEKEE (reference sequence). The CDR3 totals 17 residues. V was cut by 0 bases and J by 2 bases, with 15 bases left in between. The CDR3 nucleotides read TGTGCCAGCAGCTTGGGGCAGGGAGATATGCGCAATCAGCCCCAGCATTTT. It translates to CASSLGQGDMRNQPQHF. Complete variable domain (other parts from reference TRBV5-5 and TRBJ1-5): DAGVTQSPTHLIKTRGQQVTLRCSPISGHKSVSWYQQVLGQGPQFIFQYYEKEERGRGNFPDRFSARQFPNYSSELNVNALLLGDSALYLCASSLGQGDMRNQPQHFGDGTRLSIL.

The chain couples TRBV16 to TRBJ2-5; 7 bases line up with TRBD1. The length of the CDR3 is 15 residues. CDR1 and CDR2 (germline): KGHSY, FQNENV. The V and J ends lost 0 bases and 4 bases, in that order; junction bases with no gene match: 5. The CDR3 DNA follows: TGTGCCAGCAGCCAATCGAGGGCAGGGGGAGAGACCCAGTACTTC. Translating gives CASSQSRAGGETQYF.

V gene TRBV2 combines with J gene TRBJ1-6; D not certain. This CDR3 has 15 amino acids. The germline gives CDR1 SNHLY, CDR2 FYNNEI. V shed 5 bases and J shed 11 bases, with 19 bases lying between them. In DNA, the CDR3 is TGTGCCAGCAGTATGGACGGAGGAGGCGCCGCACCCCTCCACTTT. Encoded protein: CASSMDGGGAAPLHF.

The rearrangement links TRBV25-1 to TRBJ1-1; D uncertain. Trimming took 1 base from V and 1 from J, leaving 10 bases between them. Germline loops: CDR1 MGHDK, CDR2 SYGVNS. This CDR3 has 15 amino acids. The CDR3 protein is CASSEFGLRNTEAFF. The CDR3 nucleotides are TGTGCCAGCAGTGAATTCGGACTCAGGAACACTGAAGCTTTCTTT.

J is TRBJ2-3 and V is TRBV4-3; 14 nucleotides match TRBD2. Trimming removed 4 bases from V and 4 bases from J; junction bases left unmatched: 4. The CDR3 has 16 residues. Germline V CDR1 and CDR2: LGHNA, YSLEER. The CDR3 DNA reads TGCGCCAGCAGCCTCGGGACTAGCGGGAGCTCAGATACGCAGTATTTT. Encoded protein: CASSLGTSGSSDTQYF.

The V and J genes are TRBV30 and TRBJ2-7; 10 nucleotides align to TRBD1. The CDR3 is made up of 13 amino acids. Germline V CDR1 and CDR2: GTSNPN, SVGIG (reference sequence). Trimming took 4 bases from V and 4 from J; bases not matched to a gene: 4. The CDR3 DNA is TGTGCCTGGATGCGGGACAGGGGATACGAGCAGTACTTC. Protein product: CAWMRDRGYEQYF.

This chain connects TRBV21-1 to TRBJ1-1; TRBD1 was called by the table and not checked on the DNA. TRBV21-1 is reported as a pseudogene. There are 16 residues in the CDR3. The CDR3 coding sequence is TGTGCCAGCAGCAAAAGGGGACAGGGGACGAACACTGAAGCTTTCTTT. This codes for CASSKRGQGTNTEAFF.

This sequence joins TRBV7-9 and TRBJ2-5; 7 bases are shared with TRBD1. Germline lookup yields CDR1 SEHNR and CDR2 FQNEAQ (reference sequence). The CDR3 extends over 16 amino acids. V shed 6 bases and J 5 bases; nucleotides not matched to a gene: 15. CDR3: CASSFRPAGGVETQYF. As DNA, the CDR3 is TGTGCCAGCAGTTTTAGGCCCGCAGGGGGTGTCGAGACCCAGTACTTC.

The V gene is TRBV7-9, the J gene TRBJ1-1; D gene uncertain. The CDR3 runs to 12 residues. The germline gives CDR1 SEHNR, CDR2 FQNEAQ (reference sequence). Trimming took off 2 bases at V and 6 bases at J, with 7 bases between the two ends. The CDR3 spells CASSLIQSEAFF. DNA of the CDR3: TGTGCCAGCAGCTTAATCCAGTCTGAAGCTTTCTTT. Filled out from reference TRBV7-9 and TRBJ1-1, the complete variable domain reads DTGVSQNPRHKITKRGQNVTFRCDPISEHNRLYWYRQTLGQGPEFLTYFQNEAQLEKSRLLSDRFSAERPKGSFSTLEIQRTEQGDSAMYLCASSLIQSEAFFGQGTRLTVV.

The chain recombines TRBV7-9 with TRBJ1-2; D remains unclear. Trimming cost V 1 base and J 7 bases, with 7 bases left between them. Germline V gene data show CDR1 as SEHNR and CDR2 as FQNEAQ (reference sequence). This CDR3 is built from 12 residues. Written as DNA, the CDR3 is TGTGCCAGCAGCTTAGGGAAGGCTGGCTACACCTTC. It translates to CASSLGKAGYTF.

This sequence joins TRBV20-1 and TRBJ1-5; D is ambiguous. The CDR3 has 11 amino acids. Trimming stripped 4 bases from V and 11 bases from J, with 12 bases between. Germline V gene lookup returns CDR1 DFQATT and CDR2 SNEGSKA (reference sequence). The CDR3 here is CSANSEAAQHF. The CDR3 DNA reads as TGCAGTGCTAATTCTGAGGCGGCCCAGCATTTT.

This clone was seen more than once but under ten times. This chain connects TRBV14 to TRBJ1-3, with 7 bases that match TRBD1. The CDR3 runs to 17 residues. V was pared by 3 bases and J by 4 bases, with 12 bases of the junction left unmatched. The germline V gene encodes CDR1 SGHDN and CDR2 FVKESK. CDR3 amino acids: CASSHRTGRGFGNTIYF. In DNA, the CDR3 is TGTGCCAGCAGCCATCGGACAGGTCGGGGATTCGGAAACACCATATATTTT.

The V call is TRBV6-1, the J call TRBJ1-6; TRBD1 aligns across 7 bases. Germline values: CDR1 MNHNS, CDR2 SASEGT. This CDR3 comprises 13 residues. V lost 1 base, J lost 9 bases, and 0 bases stayed unmatched. The CDR3 bases are TGTGCCAGCAGTGAAGAGGGGGCTTCACCCCTCCACTTT. Encoded protein: CASSEEGASPLHF.

The chain employs TRBV6-1 and TRBJ2-2; the D is unclear. Germline V gives CDR1 MNHNS, CDR2 SASEGT. The CDR3 covers 15 residues. Trimming took off 2 bases at V and 3 bases at J, with 10 bases between the two ends. For the CDR3, the DNA is TGTGCCAGCAGTGAACTACCCCATTACACCGGGGAGCTGTTTTTT. This encodes CASSELPHYTGELFF.

CDR3 sequence: CSVGTAWDGYTF. CDR3 bases: TGCAGCGTTGGGACGGCGTGGGATGGCTACACCTTC. The rearrangement joins TRBV29-1 to TRBJ1-2; D call uncertain. The CDR3 spans 12 residues. V lost 4 bases, J lost 6 bases, and 12 bases lay in between. Germline V gives CDR1 SQVTM, CDR2 ANQGSEA.

This clone is a singleton in its sample. CDR3 loop: CASTIGVEWGYGYTF. The CDR3 DNA reads as TGTGCCAGCACCATCGGGGTGGAGTGGGGCTATGGCTACACCTTC. The rearrangement uses TRBV5-4 and TRBJ1-2; D is uncertain. In germline, CDR1 is SGHNT, CDR2 YYREEE (reference sequence). This CDR3 is 15 amino acids long. V was clipped by 6 bases and J by 4 bases, with 19 bases between them.

This chain joins TRBV7-9 and TRBJ1-4, with D possibly matching TRBD1 (5 bases). The germline V gene has CDR1 SEHNR and CDR2 FQNEAQ (reference sequence). The CDR3 totals 14 residues. The V end lost 5 bases, the J end lost 4 bases, and 11 bases lay between the germline ends. CDR3 nucleotide sequence: TGTGCCAGCAGCCGGGGGTTTGGTAATGAAAAACTGTTTTTT. This encodes CASSRGFGNEKLFF. Full variable domain (outside the CDR3, taken from reference TRBV7-9 and TRBJ1-4): DTGVSQNPRHKITKRGQNVTFRCDPISEHNRLYWYRQTLGQGPEFLTYFQNEAQLEKSRLLSDRFSAERPKGSFSTLEIQRTEQGDSAMYLCASSRGFGNEKLFFGSGTQLSVL.

Only one count was recorded for this clone. The J gene is TRBJ2-4, the V gene TRBV27; D not resolved. The CDR3 has 13 amino acids. Trimming shortened V by 5 bases and J by 6 bases, and 11 bases separated the two germline ends. The V gene's germline CDR1 is MNHEY and CDR2 SMNVEV (reference sequence). DNA of the CDR3: TGTGCCAGCAGTAACCCTGACGGAAACATTCAGTACTTC. Amino acid sequence: CASSNPDGNIQYF.

The chain carries TRBV3-1 (or the pseudogene TRBV3-2) and TRBJ2-1; 9 positions match TRBD2. This CDR3 comprises 15 residues. In germline, CDR1 is LGHDT, CDR2 YNNKEL (reference sequence). V was pared by 2 bases and J by 9 bases, with 8 bases of the junction left unmatched. The CDR3 nucleotides are TGTGCCAGCAGCCAACGCCTAGCGGGACCCTCTGAGCAGTTCTTC. Protein product: CASSQRLAGPSEQFF.

The chain has TRBV7-2 and TRBJ1-1; 10 bases agree with TRBD1. This CDR3 region has 14 residues. V gave up 3 bases and J gave up 4 bases; unmatched junction bases: 2. CDR1 is SGHTA and CDR2 is FQGNSA in the germline V gene. The CDR3 DNA follows: TGTGCCAGCAGCTTGACAGGGGGCCTCACTGAAGCTTTCTTT. As protein: CASSLTGGLTEAFF.

This chain uses TRBV6-1 with TRBJ1-1; possibly TRBD1 for D (5 bases). The CDR3 runs 15 residues. The germline V gene encodes CDR1 MNHNS and CDR2 SASEGT. The V end was cut by 3 bases, the J end by 3 bases, with 14 bases between. The CDR3 DNA reads TGTGCCAGCAGTGACGTCCGGACATTCGACACTGAAGCTTTCTTT. It is translated as CASSDVRTFDTEAFF.

The chain recombines TRBV2 with TRBJ1-2, with 8 positions matching TRBD1. CDR1 and CDR2 from the germline V gene are SNHLY and FYNNEI. The CDR3 length is 12 residues. Trimming at V came to 6 bases and at J to 5 bases, leaving 2 bases not matched to a gene. This chain's CDR3 is CASRQGVYGYTF. CDR3 DNA: TGTGCCAGCAGACAGGGGGTATATGGCTACACCTTC.

The table lists this clone with a count of one. The chain is built from TRBV5-1 and TRBJ1-1; D gene ambiguous. The CDR3 sequence is 15 residues long. Germline V lookup: CDR1 SGHRS, CDR2 YFSETQ. V lost 0 bases and J lost 0, with 9 bases in between. The CDR3 spells CASSLDGTMNTEAFF. In DNA form, the CDR3 reads TGCGCCAGCAGCTTGGACGGCACAATGAACACTGAAGCTTTCTTT.

V is TRBV7-2 and J is TRBJ2-7; 7 bases are shared with TRBD2. The CDR3 totals 15 residues. CDR1 and CDR2 (germline): SGHTA, FQGNSA. The ends lost 2 bases at V and 2 bases at J; junction bases unmatched: 6. In nucleotides, the CDR3 is TGTGCCAGCAGCTTATGGGGGAGGGTCGCCTACGAGCAGTACTTC. Amino acids: CASSLWGRVAYEQYF.

The chain is built from TRBV11-3 and TRBJ2-1; D remains ambiguous. The V gene's germline CDR1 is SGHNT and CDR2 YENEEA. Between the trimmed V and J ends, which lost 3 bases and 4 bases, there was a span of 16 bases. The CDR3 covers 16 residues. CDR3 DNA sequence: TGTGCCAGCAGCTTTCCCCCCCCGATGGGATACAATGAGCAGTTCTTC. The encoded protein is CASSFPPPMGYNEQFF. The entire variable domain, with the rest obtained from reference TRBV11-3 and TRBJ2-1, is as follows: EAGVVQSPRYKIIEKKQPVAFWCNPISGHNTLYWYLQNLGQGPELLIRYENEEAVDDSQLPKDRFSAERLKGVDSTLKIQPAELGDSAVYLCASSFPPPMGYNEQFFGPGTRLTVL.